This passage covers 32 T cell receptor beta chains from one sample sequenced in a study of blood T cells in healthy people across ages. Alongside a J-beta primer mix, a sample-barcoded 5' primer served in a second PCR lasting roughly 6 to 11 cycles. One entry per CDR3 protein, called by TCRdb with MiXCR from the 5' RACE reads. Among approximately 1,700,000 distinct CDR3 sequences listed, roughly two fifths were seen once. The sequenced sample consisted of blood. These receptor sequences come from a human donor in good health.

This clonotype appeared once. The J gene is TRBJ2-1, the V gene TRBV20-1; 7 bases are shared with TRBD1. This CDR3 is 12 amino acids long. Trimming removed 8 bases from V and 5 bases from J; junction bases left unmatched: 6. Germline V gives CDR1 DFQATT, CDR2 SNEGSKA (reference sequence). CDR3 DNA sequence: TGCAGTATCGGGACAGTTGACAATGAGCAGTTCTTC. Amino acid sequence: CSIGTVDNEQFF.

V gene TRBV3-1 combines with J gene TRBJ2-1; the D gene is possibly TRBD2 (7 bases). V lost 2 bases, J lost 5 bases, and 16 bases lay in between. The CDR3 runs to 16 residues. Germline V lookup: CDR1 LGHDT, CDR2 YNNKEL (reference sequence). The CDR3 region has the DNA TGTGCCAGCAGCCAAAGCCGGGGGGCCTTGAACAATGAGCAGTTCTTC. Amino acid sequence: CASSQSRGALNNEQFF.

The chain recombines TRBV4-1 with TRBJ2-1, with TRBD1 matching 7 bases. V gave up 3 bases and J gave up 2 bases; unmatched junction bases: 7. The CDR3 extends over 16 amino acids. The V gene's germline CDR1 is MGHRA and CDR2 YSYEKL. Here the CDR3 DNA reads TGCGCCAGCAGCCATACGTCGGGACAGACCTACAATGAGCAGTTCTTC. This codes for CASSHTSGQTYNEQFF.

This clonotype occurred many times. V usage is TRBV7-6 and J usage is TRBJ2-1; TRBD1 aligns across 7 bases. V gave up 5 bases and J gave up 4 bases; unmatched junction bases: 2. The CDR3 runs 13 residues. Germline V gene sequence: CDR1 SGHVS, CDR2 FNYEAQ. The CDR3 coding sequence is TGTGCCAGCAGCCGGGGACAGTACAATGAGCAGTTCTTC. Translated: CASSRGQYNEQFF.

This clonotype was detected ten times or more. V is TRBV7-3 and J is TRBJ2-3; a weak D match, TRBD2 (6 bases). The CDR3 is made up of 16 amino acids. CDR1 is SGHTA and CDR2 is FQGTGA in the germline V gene. V was pared by 1 base and J by 0 bases, with 11 bases between. The CDR3 region is CASSLNGGTSTDTQYF. The CDR3 coding sequence is TGTGCCAGCAGCTTAAACGGCGGGACTAGCACAGATACGCAGTATTTT.

V and J are TRBV28 and TRBJ2-5; 7 bases map to TRBD1. Germline V CDR1 and CDR2: MDHEN, SYDVKM. The CDR3 extends over 18 amino acids. V trimming: 3 bases; J trimming: 2 bases; junction bases outside the gene matches: 15. The CDR3: CASSFLASPGQWQETQYF. DNA for the CDR3: TGTGCCAGCAGTTTTTTAGCATCCCCGGGACAGTGGCAAGAGACCCAGTACTTC. Complete variable domain (other parts from reference TRBV28 and TRBJ2-5): DVKVTQSSRYLVKRTGEKVFLECVQDMDHENMFWYRQDPGLGLRLIYFSYDVKMKEKGDIPEGYSVSREKKERFSLILESASTNQTSMYLCASSFLASPGQWQETQYFGPGTRLLVL.

The chain uses TRBV4-1 and TRBJ1-1; D may be TRBD1 (5 bases). The length of the CDR3 is 13 residues. CDR1 and CDR2 (germline): MGHRA, YSYEKL. V gave up 4 bases and J gave up 5 bases, with 11 bases separating them. Here the CDR3 reads CASSPQGETEAFF. As DNA, the CDR3 is TGCGCCAGCAGCCCCCAAGGGGAAACTGAAGCTTTCTTT.

The rearrangement uses TRBV4-1 and TRBJ1-1, with D maybe TRBD1 (6 bases). The V end lost 1 base, the J end lost 3 bases, and 15 bases lay between the germline ends. In germline, CDR1 is MGHRA, CDR2 YSYEKL. The CDR3 is 16 residues long. CDR3 region: CASSQVPRGAYTEAFF. The CDR3 DNA is TGCGCCAGCAGCCAAGTGCCGAGGGGGGCGTACACTGAAGCTTTCTTT.

The sample holds a few counts of this clonotype. V gene TRBV7-2 combines with J gene TRBJ2-4; a weak D match, TRBD1 (5 bases). The J call is uncertain, as TRBJ2-7 better fits the DNA end. Germline CDR1 is SGHTA and CDR2 is FQGNSA. This CDR3 is built from 12 residues. The CDR3 here is CASSLHRYEQYF. CDR3 coding DNA: TGTGCCAGCAGCCTCCACAGGTACGAGCAGTACTTC.

The V and J genes are TRBV27 and TRBJ1-4; no clear D. CDR3 size: 13 residues. Per germline, CDR1 MNHEY and CDR2 SMNVEV (reference sequence). Trimming left V 2 bases short and J 11 bases short, with 12 bases between. In nucleotides, the CDR3 is TGTGCCAGCAGTTTAGTCTTCGAGGCCAAACTGTTTTTT. Amino acid sequence: CASSLVFEAKLFF.

There are a few counts of this clonotype. The chain has TRBV6-4 and TRBJ1-1; 8 bases align to TRBD1. With 6 bases clipped from V and 7 bases from J, the junction kept 10 bases outside the gene matches. This CDR3 comprises 14 residues. Germline loops: CDR1 MRHNA, CDR2 SNTAGT. In DNA form, the CDR3 reads TGTGCCAGCAGCCAAACGGACAGGGAGGTTGAAGCTTTCTTT. Translated, it gives CASSQTDREVEAFF.

V and J are TRBV12-3 or TRBV12-4 and TRBJ1-1; no firm D call. V gave up 2 bases and J gave up 4 bases, with 5 bases separating them. The CDR3 contains 12 residues. DNA for the CDR3: TGTGCCAGCAGTTTAATCAGCACTGAAGCTTTCTTT. Translated, it gives CASSLISTEAFF.

This clonotype occurred a few times. The rearrangement links TRBV25-1 to TRBJ1-2; D is ambiguous. The germline CDR1 and CDR2 sequences are MGHDK and SYGVNS. This CDR3 spans 11 amino acids. V lost 1 base and J lost 9, with 6 bases in between. The CDR3 sequence is CASSELESYTF. CDR3 bases: TGTGCCAGCAGTGAATTGGAAAGCTACACCTTC.

The chain recombines TRBV28 with TRBJ2-3, with unresolved D. From germline, CDR1 is MDHEN and CDR2 SYDVKM. The CDR3 sequence is 12 residues long. Trimming pared 4 bases from V and 8 bases from J, leaving 10 bases between. For the CDR3, the DNA is TGTGCCAGCAGTTCCCCTTTGGGTACGCAGTATTTT. The encoded protein is CASSSPLGTQYF.

The chain employs TRBV5-1 and TRBJ2-7; TRBD1 might be the D (7 bases). Germline loops: CDR1 SGHRS, CDR2 YFSETQ. Deletions cut 1 base from V and 2 bases from J, with 34 bases between. The CDR3 runs to 22 residues. For the CDR3, the DNA is TGCGCCAGCAGCTTGAGGCCCAGCCCGGGACCCGAGGAGGGGGCCCTACCCTACGAGCAGTACTTC. Translated, it gives CASSLRPSPGPEEGALPYEQYF.

The chain uses TRBV29-1 and TRBJ2-7, with D unclear. Germline values: CDR1 SQVTM, CDR2 ANQGSEA. The CDR3 contains 14 residues. V shed 2 bases and J shed 5 bases, with 16 bases lying between them. The CDR3 here is CSVERGVGGNEQYF. The CDR3 DNA reads TGCAGCGTTGAAAGAGGTGTTGGTGGAAACGAGCAGTACTTC.

This clonotype has only a few counts. CDR3 nucleotide sequence: TGTGCCAGCAGTATGGGGGGCAGTCTTGGAGAGACCCAGTACTTC. Amino acids: CASSMGGSLGETQYF. The chain is built from TRBV2 and TRBJ2-5; the D call may be TRBD1 or TRBD2 (6 bases each). CDR3 size: 15 residues. Between the trimmed V and J ends, which lost 5 bases and 4 bases, there was a span of 17 bases. CDR1 is SNHLY, CDR2 FYNNEI, per germline.

This clonotype came up a few times. V usage is TRBV28 and J usage is TRBJ2-7; a weak D match, TRBD1 (5 bases). The CDR3 contains 13 residues. Between the trimmed V and J ends, which lost 6 bases and 1 base, there was a span of 10 bases. Germline-derived CDR1 and CDR2 are MDHEN and SYDVKM. The CDR3 nucleotides are TGTGCCAGCAGAGTCAGGGCATCCTACGAGCAGTACTTC. This translates into CASRVRASYEQYF.

Only a few counts were recorded for this clonotype. The chain joins TRBV11-1 to TRBJ2-1, with D tentatively TRBD1 (6 bases). V dropped 3 bases and J dropped 3 bases, with 18 bases sitting between them. Germline V lookup: CDR1 SGHAT, CDR2 FQDESV (reference sequence). The CDR3 length is 17 residues. The CDR3 DNA sequence: TGTGCCAGCAGCTTGAGGGCGAGGGGGATTGACTACAATGAGCAGTTCTTC. This codes for CASSLRARGIDYNEQFF.

This clonotype has just a few counts. V usage is TRBV4-3 and J usage is TRBJ2-7; D gene unclear. Trimming took off 0 bases at V and 1 base at J, with 13 bases between the two ends. The CDR3 is 16 residues long. CDR1 is LGHNA and CDR2 is YSLEER in the germline V gene. The CDR3 DNA reads TGCGCCAGCAGCCAAGACGGATCGGATACATCCTACGAGCAGTACTTC. This translates into CASSQDGSDTSYEQYF.

The rearrangement joins TRBV5-1 to TRBJ2-3; D perhaps matches TRBD2 (5 bases). Per the germline V gene, CDR1 is SGHRS and CDR2 is YFSETQ. The CDR3 runs to 16 residues. Trimming stripped 0 bases from V and 1 base from J, with 12 bases between. CDR3 in amino acids: CASSLGGGSGTDTQYF. The CDR3 nucleotides are TGCGCCAGCAGCTTGGGAGGAGGCTCCGGCACAGATACGCAGTATTTT.

This clonotype has more than one count but fewer than ten. This chain connects TRBV20-1 to TRBJ2-4; TRBD2 agrees at 16 bases. After removal of 3 bases from V and 13 bases from J, the junction contained 9 bases not matched to a gene. The CDR3 contains 15 residues. Looked up from germline, CDR1 is DFQATT and CDR2 is SNEGSKA (reference sequence). The CDR3 nucleotides are TGCAGTGCTAGGAGTGGGACTAGCGGGGGGGATGAGCAGTACTTC. It encodes CSARSGTSGGDEQYF.

The chain recombines TRBV28 with TRBJ2-5, with a tentative D call TRBD2 (5 bases). Germline-derived CDR1 and CDR2 are MDHEN and SYDVKM. V was clipped by 4 bases and J by 2 bases, with 14 bases between them. The length of the CDR3 is 15 residues. The CDR3 spells CASSSGVWDQETQYF. Written as DNA, the CDR3 is TGTGCCAGCAGTTCCGGGGTGTGGGATCAAGAGACCCAGTACTTC. Based on the CDR3 plus reference TRBV28 and TRBJ2-5, the full variable domain is DVKVTQSSRYLVKRTGEKVFLECVQDMDHENMFWYRQDPGLGLRLIYFSYDVKMKEKGDIPEGYSVSREKKERFSLILESASTNQTSMYLCASSSGVWDQETQYFGPGTRLLVL.

The chain has TRBV9 and TRBJ2-3; TRBD1 might be the D (5 bases). Trimming left V 4 bases short and J 0 bases short, with 12 bases between. Germline lookup yields CDR1 SGDLS and CDR2 YYNGEE. This CDR3 is 15 amino acids long. The CDR3 DNA follows: TGTGCCAGCAGCCCCAGGGTTGGGAGCACAGATACGCAGTATTTT. It translates to CASSPRVGSTDTQYF.

This chain connects TRBV20-1 to TRBJ2-7; D call uncertain. Germline assignment: CDR1 DFQATT and CDR2 SNEGSKA (reference sequence). The V gene lost 0 bases and the J gene lost 4 bases, with 19 bases spanning the gap. The length of the CDR3 is 16 residues. CDR3 region: CSARDNRRGPTYEQYF. The CDR3 DNA follows: TGCAGTGCTAGAGATAATCGTCGAGGCCCAACGTACGAGCAGTACTTC.

J is TRBJ1-1 and V is TRBV6-5; a possible D gene is TRBD1 (6 bases). The germline gives CDR1 MNHEY, CDR2 SVGAGI. This CDR3 region has 15 residues. The ends were cut back, 2 bases at V and 0 bases at J, with 10 bases in the middle. The CDR3: CASSYGGAMNTEAFF. CDR3 sequence (DNA): TGTGCCAGCAGTTACGGGGGGGCGATGAACACTGAAGCTTTCTTT.

Points on this clonotype: A read error may account for a junction end that differs from germline. The chain has TRBV28 and TRBJ1-5, with D perhaps matching TRBD1 (5 bases). Germline V lookup: CDR1 MDHEN, CDR2 SYDVKM. CDR3 length equals 15 residues. CDR3 nucleotide sequence: TGTGCCAGCAGTTTAGGGGGTTTGTCGAATCGGCCCCAGCATTTT. Translated, it gives CASSLGGLSNRPQHF.

The rearrangement joins TRBV5-1 to TRBJ2-4; D perhaps matches TRBD1 (6 bases). CDR1 SGHRS and CDR2 YFSETQ come from the germline V gene. The CDR3 is 12 residues long. Deletions cut 1 base from V and 13 bases from J, with 12 bases between. The CDR3, as DNA: TGCGCCAGCAGCTTGCCAGGGGATGAGCAGTACTTC. Its protein product is CASSLPGDEQYF.

The V gene is TRBV3-1, the J gene TRBJ2-1; possible D gene TRBD1, 5 bases. The germline V gene encodes CDR1 LGHDT and CDR2 YNNKEL (reference sequence). CDR3 length equals 13 residues. V dropped 3 bases and J dropped 10 bases, with 13 bases sitting between them. CDR3 sequence (DNA): TGTGCCAGCAGCCAGACCGACAGACGGGAGCAGTTCTTC. Amino acid sequence: CASSQTDRREQFF.

This clonotype came up once. The chain is built from TRBV24-1 and TRBJ2-1, with a tentative D call TRBD2 (6 bases). Trimming stripped 4 bases from V and 5 bases from J, with 14 bases between. The CDR3 totals 15 residues. In germline, CDR1 is KGHDR, CDR2 SFDVKD. CDR3 in amino acids: CATSDLGRGNNEQFF. The CDR3 DNA sequence: TGTGCCACCAGTGACTTGGGGCGGGGCAACAATGAGCAGTTCTTC.

The J gene is TRBJ2-1, the V gene TRBV29-1; 9 bases are a match to TRBD1. From germline, CDR1 is SQVTM and CDR2 ANQGSEA. V dropped 7 bases and J dropped 2; count of bases not matched to a gene: 9. The CDR3 spans 15 residues. The CDR3 coding sequence is TGCAGCGCTAGGACAGGGGAGGCTACCTACAATGAGCAGTTCTTC. It encodes CSARTGEATYNEQFF.

Points on this clonotype: A much larger clonotype is one base distant, so this may be a read error. This chain uses TRBV7-9 with TRBJ1-2, with D possibly TRBD1 on 5 matching bases. Germline V CDR1 and CDR2: SEHNR, FQNEAQ (reference sequence). The CDR3 is made up of 13 amino acids. CDR3 loop: CARSLAGVYGYTF. The CDR3 region has the DNA TGTGCCCGCAGCTTAGCGGGGGTCTATGGCTACACCTTC.